This TCR beta chain was recovered during a study of T cell clonotyping in hematopoietic cell transplantation. Findings of the study overall: Broader posttransplant TCR repertoire diversity was predicted by graft donor and pretransplant recipient Inverse Simpson Index values. At the given depth, recipient repertoires were over 97% de novo clonotypes. After transplant, recipient diversity fell while pathologically expanded clonotypes grew through day 180.

Notes on this clone: What it recognizes is unknown.

Data came from immunoSEQ multiplex PCR; TCRdb stores just in-frame clones and leaves some out. The sample shows 65,000 to 80,000 clones, 95% to 97% of them seen only once. The germline V gene has CDR1 MGHRA and CDR2 YSYEKL. V lost 0 bases, J lost 4 bases, and 9 bases stayed unmatched. This CDR3 spans 17 amino acids. Specified time point: recipient sample about 28 days before transplant, after cytoreduction. Samples: about 28 days before transplant, then days 30, 100 and 180 after. V usage is TRBV4-1 and J usage is TRBJ1-1; 9 bases align to TRBD1. The receptor was isolated from a woman in her forties or fifties with acute myeloid leukemia. Some clones in this sample may be carry-over from other donors' samples. Sample: peripheral blood mononuclear cells, taken before stem cell transplant. This CDR3 is CASSQDRRTGGSTEAFF. The CDR3 nucleotides read TGCGCCAGCAGCCAAGATCGAAGAACAGGGGGCTCCACTGAAGCTTTCTTT.